Presented here are 12 T cell receptor beta chains from one specimen sequenced in a study of OX40 agonist ivuxolimab in advanced cancers. Assay used: immunoSEQ multiplex PCR; TCRdb lists only in-frame clones, some missing. The table lists fewer than 65,000 clones, around 89% of them singletons. Material: CD4+ or CD8+ T cells sorted from blood, obtained in a trial of the OX40 agonist ivuxolimab. These receptors were taken from an adult with an advanced solid tumor such as melanoma, head and neck, liver or kidney cancer.

The chain combines TRBV5-4 with TRBJ2-7; D may match TRBD1 or TRBD2 (5 bases each). The V and J ends lost 4 bases and 6 bases respectively, with 11 bases between them. Per germline, CDR1 SGHNT and CDR2 YYREEE (reference sequence). This CDR3 region has 12 residues. CDR3 sequence reads: CASSTGTGEQYF. In DNA form, the CDR3 reads TGTGCCAGCAGCACGGGGACGGGCGAGCAGTACTTC.

The genes are TRBV6-5 and TRBJ2-3; perhaps D is TRBD1 or TRBD2 (6 bases each). Germline CDR1 is MNHEY and CDR2 is SVGAGI. This CDR3 spans 15 amino acids. The ends were cut back, 8 bases at V and 1 base at J, with 16 bases in the middle. CDR3 DNA sequence: TGTGCCAGCCAGTCTCGGGGGCTCGGCACAGATACGCAGTATTTT. Residues: CASQSRGLGTDTQYF.

CDR3 region: CARSLVGGQGCGRHYNEQFF. Here the CDR3 DNA reads TGTGCCAGAAGCTTGGTAGGGGGACAGGGCTGCGGGAGACACTACAATGAGCAGTTCTTC. The chain links TRBV5-3 to TRBJ2-1, with 9 bases that match TRBD1. TRBV5-3 is designated an ORF whose function remains uncertain. CDR3 length equals 20 residues. V shed 0 bases, J shed 3 bases, and the junction held 16 bases outside the gene matches.

The table lists this clone with a count of one. The rearrangement joins TRBV5-1 to TRBJ2-5, with 8 nucleotides matching TRBD2. The CDR3 contains 15 residues. The V gene end was trimmed by 4 bases and the J gene end by 5 bases; junction bases not matched to a gene: 10. Germline CDR1 is SGHRS and CDR2 is YFSETQ. The CDR3 bases are TGCGCCAGCAGCCCGGGACTAGGCTCGCCGGAGACCCAGTACTTC. Its translation: CASSPGLGSPETQYF.

This chain uses TRBV10-2 with TRBJ2-2, with 8 bases that match TRBD2. Germline CDR1 reads WSHSY; CDR2 reads SAAADI. Germline trimming cut 11 bases from V and 5 bases from J; bases unmatched to any gene: 10. The CDR3 runs 14 residues. The CDR3 reads CAGAGAGGTGELFF. The CDR3 bases are TGCGCCGGGGCGGGGGCGGGAGGTACCGGGGAGCTGTTTTTT.

The V gene is TRBV20-1, the J gene TRBJ2-5, with D unclear. The CDR3 contains 10 residues. The germline V and J ends were trimmed by 5 bases and 1 base, with 2 bases remaining between them. CDR1 is DFQATT and CDR2 is SNEGSKA in the germline V gene (reference sequence). The CDR3 region has the DNA TGCAGTGCTTCCCAAGAGACCCAGTACTTC. Translating gives CSASQETQYF.

This rearrangement joins TRBV5-1 to TRBJ1-6; 9 bases align to TRBD1. V dropped 0 bases and J dropped 6; count of bases not matched to a gene: 4. From germline, CDR1 is SGHRS and CDR2 YFSETQ. The CDR3 is 16 residues long. The CDR3, as DNA: TGCGCCAGCAGCTTGGGGACAGGGGTGGGTAATTCACCCCTCCACTTT. It specifies CASSLGTGVGNSPLHF.

Here the CDR3 reads CASSSIGREQFF. The CDR3 DNA reads as TGTGCCAGCAGCTCTATCGGGAGGGAGCAGTTCTTC. The J gene is TRBJ2-1, the V gene TRBV7-6, with 7 bases matching TRBD2. The CDR3 totals 12 residues. Germline values: CDR1 SGHVS, CDR2 FNYEAQ. V lost 4 bases and J lost 10; bases outside the gene matches: 4.

This clone came up once. This chain uses TRBV2 with TRBJ1-1; 8 bases align to TRBD1. The germline V gene encodes CDR1 SNHLY and CDR2 FYNNEI. The ends lost 5 bases at V and 1 base at J; junction bases unmatched: 6. This CDR3 region has 15 residues. CDR3 residues: CASSSAQGGNTEAFF. CDR3 nucleotides: TGTGCCAGCAGTTCGGCACAGGGGGGGAACACTGAAGCTTTCTTT.

The V call is TRBV20-1, the J call TRBJ2-2; D is perhaps TRBD2 (5 bases). Germline V lookup: CDR1 DFQATT, CDR2 SNEGSKA (reference sequence). CDR3 length: 11 residues. The DNA for the CDR3 is TGCAGCGTCAGTCGGGGTGAATGGCTGTTTTTT. It specifies CSVSRGEWLFF.

The chain links TRBV15 to TRBJ1-3; D is unresolved. Trimming left V 3 bases short and J 4 bases short, with 16 bases between. Per germline, CDR1 LNHNV and CDR2 YYDKDF (reference sequence). CDR3 length: 16 amino acids. CDR3 nucleotides: TGTGCCACCAGCAGGGACTCTTTCTCCGGAGGAAACACCATATATTTT. Translation gives CATSRDSFSGGNTIYF.

The rearrangement uses TRBV5-4 and TRBJ2-3, with D unresolved. CDR1 SGHNT and CDR2 YYREEE come from the germline V gene (reference sequence). This CDR3 contains 14 residues. With 4 bases removed from V and 2 bases from J, the gap between germline ends came to 11 bases. CDR3 DNA: TGTGCCAGCAGCCCAGGACCTTACACAGATACGCAGTATTTT. Its translation: CASSPGPYTDTQYF.